This T cell receptor beta chain was documented in a study of T-cell memory formation after mild COVID-19. Study-wide context: TCR clusters were largely donor specific.

In germline, CDR1 is SGHNT, CDR2 YENEEA. The length of the CDR3 is 15 residues. Trimming cost V 5 bases and J 5 bases, with 18 bases left between them. TCRdb itself ran the 5' RACE reads through MiXCR, one entry per CDR3 protein. The sample yields 450,000 or so distinct CDR3 sequences, 20% seen once. The chain links TRBV11-3 to TRBJ2-5; weak D call: TRBD1 (7 bases). Sequenced input: PBMCs or a T cell subset sorted from them (not recorded which). The receptor was isolated from an adult woman who had mild COVID-19 (a few samples of this study predate the infection). Cell type and time point are not known. This CDR3 is CASSPRGAGQETQYF. The CDR3 coding sequence is TGTGCCAGCAGCCCCCGTGGGGCGGGACAGGAGACCCAGTACTTC.